The source of this TCR beta chain is a study of shared clonotypes between healthy human individuals. Study as a whole: The donor group consisted of a couple of women and a few men, aged 18 to 49.

Original methodology: Junction-only sequences without quality scores were provided by ImmunoSEQ, so filtering was different. Only in-frame clones appear in the TCRdb table, and some are missing; sequencing was by immunoSEQ multiplex PCR. The V and J calls and clone size are taken from that table; D and trimming were inferred from the DNA. The sample lists a few million clones; more than 90% were seen once. Worth noting for this clone: What it recognizes is unknown.

Study-level findings and limits: About 5% was the fraction of naive CD4 clonotypes found shared across four donors.

Naive CD4+ cells were CD45RA-selected; the remaining cells were memory. This CDR3 has 15 residues. The V and J ends lost 8 bases and 0 bases respectively, with 14 bases between them. Germline V gene lookup returns CDR1 MNHNS and CDR2 SASEGT. This TCR was sampled from a man between 18 and 35 years old in good health. The chain carries TRBV6-1 and TRBJ2-4; D ambiguous. Material for sequencing was naive CD4+ T cells sorted from blood. Described subset: CD45RA+ positively selected. As DNA, the CDR3 is TGTGCCAGCCGGGTGGAGATTTTAGCCAAAAACATTCAGTACTTC. Translated: CASRVEILAKNIQYF.